The rows below give T cell receptor beta chains drawn from one sample of a study of T cell repertoires in cytomegalovirus infection. TCRdb reprocessed the reads via MiXCR and lists one record per CDR3 protein. Of around 630,000 distinct CDR3 sequences in the sample, 20% to 30% are singletons; the top ten hold less than 10%. Sequences were obtained from CD8+ T cells from PBMCs. All receptors come from a human donor in good health (CMV status not recorded). Some clones in this sample may be carry-over from other donors' samples. The CDR3 runs from the conserved cysteine through the conserved F or W. A D gene is named only where the DNA matches it firmly. Size tells how often a clone was seen (once, few, many) or the class of an expanded clone, and some rows leave it out.

-	TRBJ1-5	few	TRBV27	CASSRSGWPQHF	TGTGCCAGCAGTCGCTCGGGTTGGCCCCAGCATTTT
-	TRBJ1-4	-	TRBV6-5	CASSFGTGSANEKLFF	TGTGCCAGCAGCTTCGGGACGGGTTCGGCTAATGAAAAACTGTTTTTT
-	TRBJ2-3	-	TRBV6-6	CASSYSRATDTQYF	TGTGCCAGCAGTTACTCGCGAGCCACAGATACGCAGTATTTT
TRBD1	TRBJ2-3	-	TRBV6-1	CASSTGTGPPADTQYF	TGTGCCAGCAGCACCGGGACAGGTCCCCCCGCAGATACGCAGTATTTT
TRBD2	TRBJ2-5	many	TRBV7-3	CASSLTWTSGGETQYF	TGTGCCAGCAGCTTAACGTGGACTAGCGGGGGAGAGACCCAGTACTTC
TRBD2	TRBJ2-1	many	TRBV12-3/TRBV12-4	CASRPGAGYNEQFF	TGTGCCAGCAGGCCAGGAGCGGGGTACAATGAGCAGTTCTTC
TRBD1	TRBJ1-2	few	TRBV7-6	CASSLAPGTGTYGYTF	TGTGCCAGCAGCTTAGCCCCGGGGACAGGGACCTATGGCTACACCTTC
TRBD2	TRBJ2-3	many	TRBV7-9	CASSPPGLAGGDTQYF	TGTGCCAGCAGCCCCCCGGGACTAGCGGGGGGAGATACGCAGTATTTT
-	TRBJ1-1	-	TRBV24-1	CATSDIRGTEAFF	TGTGCCACCAGTGACATCAGGGGCACTGAAGCTTTCTTT
-	TRBJ2-2	-	TRBV29-1	CSVEVGGNTGELFF	TGCAGCGTTGAAGTGGGGGGGAACACCGGGGAGCTGTTTTTT
-	TRBJ2-4	-	TRBV4-3	CASSQWVGRAKNIQYF	TGCGCCAGCAGCCAGTGGGTAGGCAGAGCCAAAAACATTCAGTACTTC
TRBD1	TRBJ2-3	few	TRBV7-2	CASSQLVGGIDTQYF	TGTGCCAGCAGCCAACTGGTAGGGGGCATAGATACGCAGTATTTT
-	TRBJ2-1	few	TRBV28	CASTRGTGWVNEQFF	TGTGCCAGCACCCGGGGAACAGGGTGGGTAAATGAGCAGTTCTTC
-	TRBJ1-5	-	TRBV20-1	CSARVYNSNQPQHF	TGCAGTGCTAGAGTATACAACAGCAATCAGCCCCAGCATTTT
-	TRBJ2-7	-	TRBV5-5	CASSSRDEQYF	TGTGCCAGCAGCTCCCGGGACGAGCAGTACTTC
TRBD1	TRBJ2-1	many	TRBV4-1	CASSQDDRGHNEQFF	TGCGCCAGCAGCCAAGATGACAGGGGGCACAATGAGCAGTTCTTC
-	TRBJ2-1	many	TRBV7-2	CASSLVGRGQFF	TGTGCCAGCAGCCTAGTAGGCCGGGGGCAGTTCTTC
TRBD2	TRBJ2-5	many	TRBV5-4	CARRTSGFLEGETQYF	TGTGCCCGTCGGACTAGCGGGTTCCTGGAAGGGGAGACCCAGTACTTC
-	TRBJ2-2	many	TRBV7-8	CASSLERKVGTGELFF	TGTGCCAGCAGCTTAGAGAGGAAAGTGGGCACCGGGGAGCTGTTTTTT
-	TRBJ2-1	few	TRBV20-1	CSARVDRAYNEQFF	TGCAGTGCTAGAGTGGATAGGGCGTACAATGAGCAGTTCTTC
-	TRBJ1-2	-	TRBV9	CASSVVEGNPVGYTF	TGTGCCAGCAGCGTAGTAGAGGGTAACCCGGTTGGCTACACCTTC
-	TRBJ2-1	many	TRBV28	CASSLLESSYNEQFF	TGTGCCAGCAGTTTATTGGAGAGCTCCTACAATGAGCAGTTCTTC
-	TRBJ1-2	many	TRBV6-6	CASSFGTSFEYGYTF	TGTGCCAGCAGTTTTGGGACTTCCTTTGAATATGGCTACACCTTC
-	TRBJ2-7	-	TRBV6-8	CASSKGAPISYEQYF	TGTGCCAGCAGTAAAGGGGCTCCGATTTCCTACGAGCAGTACTTC
-	TRBJ2-1	-	TRBV15	CATTGGLYNEQFF	TGTGCCACCACAGGGGGACTATACAATGAGCAGTTCTTC
TRBD1	TRBJ1-1	-	TRBV2	CASSEAPGQRRNTEAFF	TGTGCCAGCAGTGAAGCACCGGGACAGAGGCGGAACACTGAAGCTTTCTTT
TRBD1	TRBJ2-5	-	TRBV29-1	CSADRGRETQYF	TGCAGCGCGGACAGGGGGCGTGAGACCCAGTACTTC
TRBD1	TRBJ1-1	few	TRBV4-1	CASISGTGNTEAFF	TGCGCCAGCATTTCCGGGACAGGGAATACTGAAGCTTTCTTT
TRBD1	TRBJ2-4	once	TRBV5-4	CASSYTGEAKNIQYF	TGTGCCAGCAGCTACACAGGGGAAGCCAAAAACATTCAGTACTTC
TRBD2	TRBJ2-5	-	TRBV29-1	CSVEDRREWETQYF	TGCAGCGTTGAAGATCGGCGGGAGTGGGAGACCCAGTACTTC
-	TRBJ2-7	-	TRBV6-6	CASSYLGPEFSSSYEQYF	TGTGCCAGCAGTTACCTCGGGCCCGAATTCTCTAGCTCCTACGAGCAGTACTTC
-	TRBJ2-1	many	TRBV28	CASSLGGFDNEQFF	TGTGCCAGCAGCCTAGGGGGGTTTGACAATGAGCAGTTCTTC
-	TRBJ2-1	many	TRBV19	CASSTGTRYNEQFF	TGTGCCAGTAGTACCGGAACACGCTACAATGAGCAGTTCTTC
-	TRBJ1-1	few	TRBV5-6	CASSLWLIPTEAFF	TGTGCCAGCAGCTTGTGGTTGATTCCCACTGAAGCTTTCTTT
TRBD2	TRBJ2-1	many	TRBV6-2/TRBV6-3	CASSSAGGIYEQFF	TGTGCCAGCAGCTCAGCGGGGGGCATATATGAGCAGTTCTTC
TRBD1	TRBJ1-1	-	TRBV7-4	CASSPRDRVSTEAFF	TGTGCCAGCAGCCCCCGGGACAGGGTTTCCACTGAAGCTTTCTTT
-	TRBJ1-1	-	TRBV28	CATTPLGANTEAFF	TGTGCCACTACCCCTCTGGGAGCGAACACTGAAGCTTTCTTT
TRBD2	TRBJ2-5	-	TRBV7-9	CASSRRLAGLQETQYF	TGTGCCAGCAGTCGGAGACTAGCGGGGCTCCAAGAGACCCAGTACTTC
-	TRBJ1-1	-	TRBV14	CASSQVKGGPDTEAFF	TGTGCCAGCAGCCAAGTCAAGGGAGGGCCGGACACTGAAGCTTTCTTT
TRBD2	TRBJ2-1	few	TRBV29-1	CSVEDPKAGGIDEQFF	TGCAGCGTTGAAGATCCTAAGGCGGGGGGGATAGATGAGCAGTTCTTC
-	TRBJ2-1	-	TRBV5-1	CASSFRGASSYNEQFF	TGCGCCAGCAGCTTTCGGGGGGCTAGTTCCTACAATGAGCAGTTCTTC
-	TRBJ2-7	-	TRBV11-1	CASSLGYLNSYEQYF	TGTGCCAGCAGCTTAGGATACCTCAACTCCTACGAGCAGTACTTC
TRBD1	TRBJ1-2	few	TRBV20-1	CSASGTENYGYTF	TGCAGTGCTTCTGGGACAGAGAACTATGGCTACACCTTC
TRBD1	TRBJ2-1	-	TRBV6-1	CASRTGTVEAYNEQFF	TGTGCCAGCAGGACAGGGACGGTAGAGGCTTACAATGAGCAGTTCTTC
-	TRBJ2-5	few	TRBV25-1	CAVRRGRPETQYF	TGTGCCGTCCGGAGGGGGCGGCCAGAGACCCAGTACTTC
-	TRBJ2-1	few	TRBV29-1	CSVEYPIQGNEQFF	TGCAGCGTTGAGTACCCAATCCAGGGCAATGAGCAGTTCTTC
-	TRBJ1-2	many	TRBV7-6	CASSLEPDPATYGYTF	TGTGCCAGCAGCTTAGAGCCTGACCCAGCGACCTATGGCTACACCTTC
TRBD2	TRBJ2-1	-	TRBV5-1	CASSSLGGGYNEQFF	TGCGCCAGCAGCTCCTTGGGCGGGGGATACAATGAGCAGTTCTTC
TRBD1	TRBJ2-1	many	TRBV7-8	CASSLEPWTGEASYNEQFF	TGTGCCAGCAGCTTAGAACCGTGGACAGGGGAGGCCTCCTACAATGAGCAGTTCTTC
-	TRBJ2-4	-	TRBV6-1	CASSPRLATKNIQYF	TGTGCCAGCAGTCCCAGGCTAGCGACCAAAAACATTCAGTACTTC